A single sample is the source of the 17 T cell receptor beta chains below, sequenced in a study of T cells after yellow fever vaccination. One entry per CDR3 protein, called by TCRdb with MiXCR from the 5' RACE reads. The data show approximately 550,000 distinct CDR3 sequences, roughly a fifth seen once. The source material was PBMCs, sampled 15 days after the yellow fever booster vaccination. Every receptor here comes from a man aged 25 to 40 who received the YFV17D yellow fever vaccine.

This clonotype was recorded a few times. The chain couples TRBV29-1 to TRBJ1-4; no definite D call. The CDR3 consists of 12 residues. Per germline, CDR1 SQVTM and CDR2 ANQGSEA. Trimming stripped 6 bases from V and 5 bases from J, with 10 bases between. CDR3 DNA: TGCAGCGTGCAACGAGGGAATGAAAAACTGTTTTTT. Its translation is CSVQRGNEKLFF.

Remarks on this clonotype: No conserved phenylalanine or tryptophan is present at the end of the CDR3, so a read error is the likely explanation. The chain links TRBV12-3 or TRBV12-4 to TRBJ2-3, with D unresolved. CDR3 length: 14 residues. Between the trimmed V and J ends, which lost 6 bases and 3 bases, there was a span of 13 bases. The DNA for the CDR3 is TGTGCCAGCAGCTCTCTATCCGGGACAGATACGCAGTATTCT. It yields the protein CASSSLSGTDTQYS.

CDR3 sequence (DNA): TGTGCCAGCAGCCAAGCCCCATTGGAGACCCAGTACTTC. Encoded protein: CASSQAPLETQYF. The chain employs TRBV3-1 and TRBJ2-5; D unresolved. There are 13 residues in the CDR3. Deletions cut 1 base from V and 5 bases from J, with 8 bases between. Germline-derived CDR1 and CDR2 are LGHDT and YNNKEL (reference sequence).

This clonotype came up a few times. The chain uses TRBV7-2 and TRBJ2-3; 10 positions match TRBD2. Per germline, CDR1 SGHTA and CDR2 FQGNSA. This CDR3 has 17 residues. Trimming removed 1 base from V and 1 base from J; junction bases left unmatched: 5. CDR3 DNA: TGTGCCAGCAGCTTAGGGGCTAGCGGGAGAGGCACAGATACGCAGTATTTT. Protein sequence: CASSLGASGRGTDTQYF.

The chain joins TRBV15 to TRBJ1-2; D is undetermined. Trimming stripped 2 bases from V and 0 bases from J, with 13 bases between. CDR1 is LNHNV, CDR2 YYDKDF, per germline (reference sequence). The CDR3 consists of 16 residues. The CDR3 coding sequence is TGTGCCACCAGCAGATCCACCTACGCTACTAACTATGGCTACACCTTC. It is translated as CATSRSTYATNYGYTF.

The chain joins TRBV11-2 to TRBJ1-1; D gene unclear. Germline loops: CDR1 SGHAT, CDR2 FQNNGV. This CDR3 region has 13 residues. Trimming shortened V by 3 bases and J by 4 bases, and 9 bases separated the two germline ends. This CDR3 is CASSLGSFTEAFF. CDR3 nucleotides: TGTGCCAGCAGCTTGGGGAGTTTCACTGAAGCTTTCTTT.

The chain joins TRBV5-5 to TRBJ2-3; 13 bases agree with TRBD2. The CDR3 spans 16 residues. Looked up from germline, CDR1 is SGHKS and CDR2 is YYEKEE (reference sequence). The V segment lost 4 bases and the J segment 5 bases; nucleotides outside the gene matches: 7. The CDR3, as DNA: TGTGCCAGCAGCCCAGGACTAGCGGGAGTAGGAGATACGCAGTATTTT. Protein: CASSPGLAGVGDTQYF.

About this clonotype: At one of its ends the junction is not consistent with the germline gene, which may arise from a read error. The DNA of the CDR3 is TGCAGTGCTGAGCTTACCGCCCGAACAGATTCGCAGTATTTT. It codes for CSAELTARTDSQYF. J is TRBJ2-3 and V is TRBV20-1; D remains ambiguous. CDR1 is DFQATT and CDR2 is SNEGSKA in the germline V gene (reference sequence). The CDR3 runs to 14 residues.

This chain joins TRBV20-1 and TRBJ1-2; D uncertain. V dropped 3 bases and J dropped 4 bases, with 12 bases sitting between them. Germline lookup yields CDR1 DFQATT and CDR2 SNEGSKA (reference sequence). This CDR3 contains 13 residues. The CDR3 nucleotides read TGCAGTGCTAGTGACGAGGACCTCTATGGCTACACCTTC. Translated: CSASDEDLYGYTF.

This clonotype was recorded a few times. The chain combines TRBV27 with TRBJ1-5; D may be TRBD1 (6 bases). V was trimmed by 4 bases and J by 7 bases, leaving 14 bases between them. The germline V gene has CDR1 MNHEY and CDR2 SMNVEV (reference sequence). The CDR3 loop spans 14 amino acids. The CDR3 bases are TGTGCCAGCAGTTCCCCCGGGGGGGGCCAGCCCCAGCATTTT. Encoded protein: CASSSPGGGQPQHF.

This clonotype has just a few counts. This rearrangement joins TRBV20-1 to TRBJ1-5, with D perhaps matching TRBD1 (5 bases). The length of the CDR3 is 17 residues. Trimming took off 0 bases at V and 0 bases at J, with 15 bases between the two ends. The germline V gene has CDR1 DFQATT and CDR2 SNEGSKA (reference sequence). CDR3 residues: CSARDRAGSYSNQPQHF. In DNA, the CDR3 is TGCAGTGCTAGAGATAGGGCAGGGAGCTATAGCAATCAGCCCCAGCATTTT.

V usage is TRBV27 and J usage is TRBJ1-1; D might be TRBD1 (5 bases). Trimming left V 3 bases short and J 5 bases short, with 13 bases between. Germline CDR1 and CDR2: MNHEY and SMNVEV (reference sequence). There are 14 residues in the CDR3. CDR3 DNA sequence: TGTGCCAGCAGTTTTGGGGGACCGGGGACTGAAGCTTTCTTT. Residues: CASSFGGPGTEAFF.

This clonotype was detected a few times. The J gene is TRBJ1-1, the V gene TRBV6-5; maybe TRBD1 (5 bases). The V end lost 6 bases, the J end lost 3 bases, and 14 bases lay between the germline ends. The CDR3 extends over 14 amino acids. In germline, CDR1 is MNHEY, CDR2 SVGAGI. CDR3 loop: CASRILEGHTEAFF. For the CDR3, the DNA is TGTGCCAGCAGAATCCTCGAGGGGCACACTGAAGCTTTCTTT.

The V gene is TRBV12-3 or TRBV12-4, the J gene TRBJ1-4; unclear D gene. CDR3 length: 14 amino acids. V was pared by 6 bases and J by 5 bases, with 13 bases between. As DNA, the CDR3 is TGTGCCAGCAGGGACGGCGACCCCAATGAAAAACTGTTTTTT. Its translation is CASRDGDPNEKLFF.

This chain uses TRBV12-3 or TRBV12-4 with TRBJ2-7, with D possibly being TRBD1 (5 bases). This CDR3 is built from 14 residues. With 6 bases removed from V and 2 bases from J, the gap between germline ends came to 14 bases. The CDR3 sequence is CASRKTEAPYEQYF. The CDR3 DNA is TGTGCCAGCAGGAAGACAGAAGCTCCCTACGAGCAGTACTTC.

V and J are TRBV5-1 and TRBJ2-3, with D uncertain. The V and J ends lost 0 bases and 0 bases respectively, with 5 bases between them. The CDR3 length is 14 residues. Germline V gene data show CDR1 as SGHRS and CDR2 as YFSETQ. CDR3: CASSLDESTDTQYF. The CDR3 DNA reads as TGCGCCAGCAGCTTGGACGAGAGCACAGATACGCAGTATTTT.

This clonotype was counted only a few times. V usage is TRBV20-1 and J usage is TRBJ1-1; D not certain. The CDR3 has 12 residues. Per the germline V gene, CDR1 is DFQATT and CDR2 is SNEGSKA (reference sequence). With 7 bases removed from V and 3 bases from J, the gap between germline ends came to 12 bases. The CDR3 DNA is TGCAGTGTAGCGCGGGTGGACACTGAAGCTTTCTTT. Translation gives CSVARVDTEAFF.